The rows below give T cell receptor beta chains drawn from one sample of a study of shared T cell receptors in the human thymus. Profiling relied on immunoSEQ multiplex PCR, and the TCRdb table lists in-frame clones only, not all of them. The profile shows about 660,000 clones, approximately 89% of them singletons. The data also belong to a second study, concerning human thymus T cells.

The source material was thymocytes. The source is a boy under two years old with a congenital heart defect. The conserved cysteine and the conserved F or W are not part of the CDR3 here. Rows give clone size only sometimes, using once, few, many, or a class for an expanded clone.

length | V | size | CDR3
12 | TRBV30 | . | AWSPRDFTDTQY
14 | TRBV4-1 | . | ASSQDGTGRLHGYT
10 | TRBV5-6 | . | ASSSGPDTQY
18 | TRBV19 | . | ASSICGTGGESMALHGYT
14 | TRBV2 | . | ASMEGQGVFNSPLH
14 | TRBV11-1 | . | ASSRITSGSVNTQY
12 | TRBV4-1 | once | ASSLTDRDYGYT
16 | TRBV7-8 | . | ASSPNTQTGRPPYEQY
14 | TRBV14 | . | ASSQDVGREANEQF
12 | TRBV6-1 | . | ASSWTGAPYGYT